These 29 T cell receptor beta chains originate from one sample sequenced in a study of blood T cell repertoires in COVID-19. Generated by immunoSEQ multiplex PCR, the TCRdb table keeps only in-frame clones and is missing some. This table holds some 100,000 clones, more than 85% found once. The sequenced material came from peripheral blood. Receptors originate from a man in his forties or fifties with active COVID-19.

The J gene is TRBJ2-7, the V gene TRBV6-1; a possible D gene is TRBD2 (5 bases). Trimming cost V 3 bases and J 3 bases, with 15 bases left between them. This CDR3 comprises 15 residues. Germline V gives CDR1 MNHNS, CDR2 SASEGT. DNA of the CDR3: TGTGCCAGCAGTGATAGTGGTATAGGACTCTACGAGCAGTACTTC. It translates to CASSDSGIGLYEQYF.

The chain couples TRBV9 to TRBJ2-3, with D unclear. Germline assignment: CDR1 SGDLS and CDR2 YYNGEE. CDR3 length equals 12 residues. V was cut by 3 bases and J by 9 bases, with 11 bases left in between. In nucleotides, the CDR3 is TGTGCCAGCAGCGCCCTATCGGAGACGCAGTATTTT. The encoded protein is CASSALSETQYF.

V and J are TRBV5-1 and TRBJ1-5, with TRBD1 matching 7 bases. This CDR3 comprises 15 residues. Germline-derived CDR1 and CDR2 are SGHRS and YFSETQ. V was clipped by 5 bases and J by 5 bases; unmatched bases: 10. The CDR3 coding sequence is TGCGCCAGCAGTCTGGAGGGGGCAGGATATCAGCCCCAGCATTTT. Translating it yields CASSLEGAGYQPQHF.

The CDR3 is CASSLAPYRMNTEAFF. For the CDR3, the DNA is TGTGCCAGCAGCTTAGCGCCCTACAGGATGAACACTGAAGCTTTCTTT. The J gene is TRBJ1-1, the V gene TRBV7-8; TRBD1 is a possible D gene (5 bases). Trimming pared 0 bases from V and 0 bases from J, leaving 11 bases between. The length of the CDR3 is 16 residues. Germline CDR1 SGHVS, CDR2 FQNEAQ. Supplemented by reference TRBV7-8 and TRBJ1-1, the full variable domain reads GAGVSQSPRYKVAKRGQDVALRCDPISGHVSLFWYQQALGQGPEFLTYFQNEAQLDKSGLPSDRFFAERPEGSVSTLKIQRTQQEDSAVYLCASSLAPYRMNTEAFFGQGTRLTVV.

As DNA, the CDR3 is TGTGCCATCAGTGAGTCAGCTAGCGGGGGGGGTGAGCAGTTCTTC. It translates to CAISESASGGGEQFF. The V gene is TRBV10-3, the J gene TRBJ2-1; 12 nucleotides agree with TRBD2. CDR1 is ENHRY and CDR2 is SYGVKD in the germline V gene. The ends lost 0 bases at V and 9 bases at J; junction bases unmatched: 3. This CDR3 is built from 15 residues.

This chain joins TRBV6-5 and TRBJ1-2; the D is unclear. V dropped 4 bases and J dropped 4 bases, with 7 bases sitting between them. CDR3 size: 12 residues. Germline V gene lookup returns CDR1 MNHEY and CDR2 SVGAGI. The CDR3 coding sequence is TGTGCCAGCAGTTCCGACACCTATGGCTACACCTTC. Translating it yields CASSSDTYGYTF.

This chain uses TRBV9 with TRBJ1-2; 7 nucleotides agree with TRBD1. The CDR3 contains 14 residues. Looked up from germline, CDR1 is SGDLS and CDR2 is YYNGEE. J was trimmed by 5 bases and V by 5 bases; bases with no gene match: 9. This CDR3 is CASSVTGQDYGYTF. The CDR3 DNA follows: TGTGCCAGCAGTGTTACCGGACAGGATTATGGCTACACCTTC.

The chain is built from TRBV3-1 (or the pseudogene TRBV3-2) and TRBJ2-5, with D possibly TRBD1 on 6 matching bases. Germline CDR1 and CDR2: LGHDT and YNNKEL (reference sequence). The CDR3 has 15 amino acids. Between the trimmed V and J ends, which lost 1 base and 5 bases, there was a span of 14 bases. The CDR3 reads CASSQVGQGMETQYF. DNA of the CDR3: TGTGCCAGCAGCCAAGTGGGTCAGGGGATGGAGACCCAGTACTTC.

The chain joins TRBV5-5 to TRBJ1-5; possible D gene TRBD1, 6 bases. This CDR3 contains 15 residues. The V gene's germline CDR1 is SGHKS and CDR2 YYEKEE (reference sequence). V was pared by 4 bases and J by 7 bases, with 18 bases between. CDR3 region: CASSQGHPFRQPQHF. CDR3 coding DNA: TGTGCCAGCAGCCAGGGGCACCCATTTAGACAGCCCCAGCATTTT.

This clone was recorded only once. The CDR3 DNA is TGCGCCAGCAGCTTGGCGGTAGGAGCCTCTGGAAACACCATATATTTT. Translation: CASSLAVGASGNTIYF. The chain recombines TRBV5-1 with TRBJ1-3; D is ambiguous. The V gene's germline CDR1 is SGHRS and CDR2 YFSETQ. The CDR3 is made up of 16 amino acids. Trimming removed 0 bases at V and 0 bases at J, with 10 bases between. Full variable domain (remainder filled in from reference TRBV5-1 and TRBJ1-3): KAGVTQTPRYLIKTRGQQVTLSCSPISGHRSVSWYQQTPGQGLQFLFEYFSETQRNKGNFPGRFSGRQFSNSRSEMNVSTLELGDSALYLCASSLAVGASGNTIYFGEGSWLTVV.

The rearrangement links TRBV3-1 (or the pseudogene TRBV3-2) to TRBJ2-7, with a tentative D call TRBD1 (6 bases). CDR1 LGHDT and CDR2 YNNKEL come from the germline V gene (reference sequence). The V end was cut by 4 bases, the J end by 6 bases, with 10 bases between. The CDR3 loop spans 12 amino acids. This CDR3 is CASSLVGAEQYF. The CDR3 nucleotides read TGTGCCAGCAGCCTAGTGGGGGCCGAGCAGTACTTC.

This chain links TRBV11-3 with TRBJ2-1; no clear D gene. The CDR3 is 14 residues long. The V gene lost 5 bases and the J gene lost 0 bases, with 8 bases spanning the gap. Germline values: CDR1 SGHNT, CDR2 YENEEA. The CDR3 loop is CASSRRSSYNEQFF. The CDR3, as DNA: TGTGCCAGCAGCAGGAGAAGCTCCTACAATGAGCAGTTCTTC.

The gene calls are TRBV11-3 and TRBJ2-1, with TRBD1 as a possible D gene (6 bases). The CDR3 extends over 14 amino acids. Germline values: CDR1 SGHNT, CDR2 YENEEA. The V end was cut by 5 bases, the J end by 4 bases, with 12 bases between. CDR3 sequence reads: CASSTGTRYNEQFF. The DNA of the CDR3 is TGTGCCAGCAGCACGGGGACACGATACAATGAGCAGTTCTTC.

The rearrangement joins TRBV27 to TRBJ2-7; D might be TRBD2 (6 bases). The V gene lost 8 bases and the J gene lost 2 bases, with 16 bases spanning the gap. This CDR3 has 14 residues. Germline lookup yields CDR1 MNHEY and CDR2 SMNVEV (reference sequence). The CDR3 reads CASQGLGGAYEQYF. CDR3 bases: TGTGCCAGCCAAGGGTTGGGCGGGGCCTACGAGCAGTACTTC.

This clone was picked up one time. The chain's CDR3 is CASSQDSAAPGPLHF. In nucleotides, the CDR3 is TGTGCCAGCAGCCAAGATTCGGCAGCGCCCGGACCCCTCCACTTT. The chain employs TRBV3-1 (or the pseudogene TRBV3-2) and TRBJ1-6; D not certain. Germline values: CDR1 LGHDT, CDR2 YNNKEL (reference sequence). V was cut by 0 bases and J by 12 bases, with 15 bases left in between. The CDR3 loop spans 15 amino acids.

V is TRBV12-3 or TRBV12-4 and J is TRBJ2-5; tentatively, D is TRBD1 (5 bases). CDR3 length: 13 amino acids. V dropped 6 bases and J dropped 7 bases, with 15 bases sitting between them. CDR3 amino acids: CASRPTPQGTQYF. The DNA of the CDR3 is TGTGCCAGCAGGCCCACACCCCAGGGGACCCAGTACTTC.

This clone occurred once. This chain uses TRBV11-3 with TRBJ2-1; perhaps TRBD2 as D (5 bases). Trimming removed 4 bases from V and 0 bases from J, with 13 bases in between. Germline V gives CDR1 SGHNT, CDR2 YENEEA. The CDR3 consists of 16 residues. This CDR3 is CASSSGLIASYNEQFF. The CDR3 DNA is TGTGCCAGCAGCTCCGGACTTATTGCCTCCTACAATGAGCAGTTCTTC.

The J gene is TRBJ1-3, the V gene TRBV9, with a tentative D call TRBD1 (5 bases). Germline assignment: CDR1 SGDLS and CDR2 YYNGEE. V lost 0 bases and J 2 bases, leaving 15 bases between the germline ends. The CDR3 spans 17 residues. In DNA, the CDR3 is TGTGCCAGCAGCGTAGAGGGCTTGGTCAGGGCTGGAAACACCATATATTTT. It translates to CASSVEGLVRAGNTIYF.

The DNA for the CDR3 is TGTGCCAGCAGTCCAATAGGAGCGGGAGTAAGCACAGATACGCAGTATTTT. Translated, it gives CASSPIGAGVSTDTQYF. V gene TRBV7-9 combines with J gene TRBJ2-3; 8 bases agree with TRBD2. This CDR3 region has 17 residues. Germline-derived CDR1 and CDR2 are SEHNR and FQNEAQ (reference sequence). V lost 6 bases to trimming and J lost 0 bases; unmatched junction nucleotides: 11. Together with reference TRBV7-9 and TRBJ2-3, the CDR3 gives the full variable domain: DTGVSQNPRHKITKRGQNVTFRCDPISEHNRLYWYRQTLGQGPEFLTYFQNEAQLEKSRLLSDRFSAERPKGSFSTLEIQRTEQGDSAMYLCASSPIGAGVSTDTQYFGPGTRLTVL.

CDR3 in amino acids: CASSARDQGSPLHF. The CDR3, as DNA: TGTGCCAGTAGTGCGCGGGACCAGGGTTCACCCCTCCACTTT. The rearrangement uses TRBV19 and TRBJ1-6; TRBD1 might be the D (5 bases). The V gene lost 5 bases and the J gene lost 9 bases, with 14 bases spanning the gap. CDR1 and CDR2 from the germline V gene are LNHDA and SQIVND (reference sequence). CDR3 length: 14 amino acids.

A single count supports this clone. This sequence joins TRBV29-1 and TRBJ1-1; 7 nucleotides align to TRBD1. Germline loops: CDR1 SQVTM, CDR2 ANQGSEA. The CDR3 covers 17 residues. The ends lost 7 bases at V and 4 bases at J; junction bases unmatched: 21. The DNA for the CDR3 is TGCAGCGGCACCAATCTACAGTCAGGGGGAGAGGGCACTGAAGCTTTCTTT. Translating gives CSGTNLQSGGEGTEAFF.

The sample holds one count of this clone. This chain links TRBV7-2 with TRBJ2-1; 13 bases map to TRBD2. The V gene end was trimmed by 3 bases and the J gene end by 5 bases; junction bases not matched to a gene: 7. The germline CDR1 and CDR2 sequences are SGHTA and FQGNSA. CDR3 size: 17 residues. The CDR3 nucleotides read TGTGCCAGCAGCTTTACTAGCGGGAGGGTTACGGACAATGAGCAGTTCTTC. This encodes CASSFTSGRVTDNEQFF. Drawing the rest from reference TRBV7-2 and TRBJ2-1, the complete variable domain is GAGVSQSPSNKVTEKGKDVELRCDPISGHTALYWYRQSLGQGLEFLIYFQGNSAPDKSGLPSDRFSAERTGGSVSTLTIQRTQQEDSAVYLCASSFTSGRVTDNEQFFGPGTRLTVL.

The V and J genes are TRBV16 and TRBJ2-1; the match to TRBD2 covers 7 bases. The CDR3 contains 17 residues. In germline, CDR1 is KGHSY, CDR2 FQNENV. The trim removed 4 bases at V and 0 bases at J, leaving 9 bases unmatched. The CDR3 region is CASSLLAGGSSYNEQFF. CDR3 nucleotides: TGTGCCAGCAGCCTACTCGCCGGGGGGAGCTCCTACAATGAGCAGTTCTTC.

The rearrangement joins TRBV19 to TRBJ2-5, with 13 bases lining up with TRBD2. The V gene's germline CDR1 is LNHDA and CDR2 SQIVND (reference sequence). The CDR3 consists of 16 residues. J was trimmed by 7 bases and V by 4 bases; bases with no gene match: 9. CDR3 bases: TGTGCCAGTAGTACCAGGACTAGCGGGAGTCCGGGGACCCAGTACTTC. Its translation: CASSTRTSGSPGTQYF.

The chain has TRBV5-1 and TRBJ2-1; D may be TRBD2 (6 bases). This CDR3 is 15 amino acids long. Per the germline V gene, CDR1 is SGHRS and CDR2 is YFSETQ. Trimming removed 3 bases from V and 0 bases from J, with 10 bases in between. In nucleotides, the CDR3 is TGCGCCAGCAGCTCGGGACTGATCTCCTACAATGAGCAGTTCTTC. Translation: CASSSGLISYNEQFF.

The chain joins TRBV9 to TRBJ2-3; D unresolved. Germline CDR1 reads SGDLS; CDR2 reads YYNGEE. The CDR3 runs to 13 residues. With 2 bases removed from V and 0 bases from J, the gap between germline ends came to 4 bases. DNA for the CDR3: TGTGCCAGCAGCGTTGAGAGCACAGATACGCAGTATTTT. It yields the protein CASSVESTDTQYF. Variable domain in full (rest from reference TRBV9 and TRBJ2-3): DSGVTQTPKHLITATGQRVTLRCSPRSGDLSVYWYQQSLDQGLQFLIQYYNGEERAKGNILERFSAQQFPDLHSELNLSSLELGDSALYFCASSVESTDTQYFGPGTRLTVL.

This chain uses TRBV7-8 with TRBJ1-3; D call uncertain. Germline V gives CDR1 SGHVS, CDR2 FQNEAQ. CDR3 length: 16 amino acids. Trimming stripped 5 bases from V and 0 bases from J, with 14 bases between. In DNA form, the CDR3 reads TGTGCCAGCAGCATCGGACTGTCGTTCTCTGGAAACACCATATATTTT. Translated: CASSIGLSFSGNTIYF.

This chain links TRBV24-1 with TRBJ1-5; a weak D match, TRBD1 (5 bases). Germline V CDR1 and CDR2: KGHDR, SFDVKD. V was shortened by 0 bases and J by 1 base, with 15 bases between the two germline ends. This CDR3 region has 18 residues. The CDR3 spells CATSDLFEAGLSNQPQHF. The CDR3 bases are TGTGCCACCAGTGATTTGTTTGAGGCAGGGTTAAGCAATCAGCCCCAGCATTTT.

This clone was counted only a few times. The V and J genes are TRBV5-1 and TRBJ2-2; TRBD2 matches 10 bases. With 0 bases clipped from V and 6 bases from J, the junction kept 2 bases outside the gene matches. CDR3 length: 15 amino acids. Germline CDR1 SGHRS, CDR2 YFSETQ. DNA for the CDR3: TGCGCCAGCAGCTTGGCGGGGACTAGCGCCGGGGAGCTGTTTTTT. The encoded protein is CASSLAGTSAGELFF.